These 2 T cell receptor beta chains share one sample of origin, sequenced in a study of cytomegalovirus exposure and HLA in healthy donors. PCR amplification relied on 60 Vbeta primers (plus 13 Jbeta primers). Produced via immunoSEQ multiplex PCR; TCRdb's table is partial and in-frame only. The table records 170,000 or so clones, 75% to 85% of them present only once. Material for sequencing was PBMCs. The receptors come from a woman aged 45 to 65 in good health and CMV-seropositive.

V gene TRBV4-2 combines with J gene TRBJ2-1; weak D call: TRBD1 (5 bases). The CDR3 sequence is 16 residues long. CDR1 LGHNA and CDR2 YNFKEQ come from the germline V gene. V was clipped by 1 base and J by 6 bases, with 16 bases between them. CDR3 DNA: TGTGCCAGCAGCCAAGTTTTCCAGGGCAATAGCAATGAGCAGTTCTTC. Residues: CASSQVFQGNSNEQFF.

The CDR3 bases are TGCGCCAGCAGCTTACCCGGGACAGGAGATGAGTCCTATAATTCACCCCTCCACTTT. This translates into CASSLPGTGDESYNSPLHF. The gene calls are TRBV5-1 and TRBJ1-6; 8 nucleotides align to TRBD1. Germline lookup yields CDR1 SGHRS and CDR2 YFSETQ. The CDR3 extends over 19 amino acids. Trimming removed 2 bases from V and 1 base from J; junction bases left unmatched: 11.